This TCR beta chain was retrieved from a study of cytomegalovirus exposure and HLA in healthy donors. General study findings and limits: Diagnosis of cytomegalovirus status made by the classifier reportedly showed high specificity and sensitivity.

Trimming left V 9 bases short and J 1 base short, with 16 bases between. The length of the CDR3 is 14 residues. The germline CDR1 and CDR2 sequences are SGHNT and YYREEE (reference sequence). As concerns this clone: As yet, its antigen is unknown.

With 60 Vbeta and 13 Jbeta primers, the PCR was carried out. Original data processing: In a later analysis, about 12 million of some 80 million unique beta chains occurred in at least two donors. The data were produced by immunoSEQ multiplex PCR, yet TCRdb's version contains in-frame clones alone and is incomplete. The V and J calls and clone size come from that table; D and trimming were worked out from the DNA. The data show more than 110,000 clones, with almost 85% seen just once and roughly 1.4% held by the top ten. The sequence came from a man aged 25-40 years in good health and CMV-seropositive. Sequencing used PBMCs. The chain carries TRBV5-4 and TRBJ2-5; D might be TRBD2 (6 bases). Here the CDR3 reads CATGPGRGQETQYF. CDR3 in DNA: TGTGCCACCGGCCCAGGGCGGGGCCAAGAGACCCAGTACTTC.